Reported below is one T cell receptor (beta chain). Its target antigen remains unknown. The sample holds no much larger clone one base away, and base qualities are not on file. Different DNA sequences within this sample yield the same CDR3. Each collaborating institution followed its own protocols to collect whole blood in K2EDTA tubes. Collaborator samples were shipped for TCRbeta analysis as frozen whole blood, isolated PBMCs, or DNA extracted from either sample type. The immunoSEQ Assay, a bias-controlled multiplex PCR, was used to amplify TCRbeta CDR3 regions from genomic DNA. The study's own analysis went as follows. Within the assay, amplification of reference gene primers was used to estimate how many nucleated cells each sample contained. Sequence reads were collapsed and filtered to measure the absolute abundance of every unique TCRbeta CDR3 rearrangement. For each sample, productive Simpson clonality was calculated as the square root of Simpson's diversity index over productive rearrangements. Not all clones reach the TCRdb copy of this immuneACCESS table, which keeps in-frame sequences only. Checked studies attribute under half of the gap to unresolved V genes and leave the rest unexplained. V, J and clone size are those of that table, while D and trimming were read from the DNA. This sample gives 210,000 or so clones in total; roughly 80% of them show up just once. The biggest ten clones account for 4.5% to 5.5% of the sample.

These data belong to a study of blood T cell repertoires in COVID-19 (dated by TCRdb to about 2020). For context, the study as a whole: Collaborator samples came from the United States, Italy and Spain and covered acute and convalescent phases of COVID-19. The material from the prospective study consisted of cDNA or gDNA derived from T cells, B-cell-depleted T cells, or PBMCs. The dataset comprised deeply sampled blood TCRbeta repertoires from subjects exposed to, actively infected with, or recovered from COVID-19. The repertoires were released in a freely available public database intended as a resource for research on the immune response to SARS-CoV-2. The samples were drawn from two sources: the first 160 participants of the ongoing ImmuneRACE study, and 1,000 to 1,500 subjects contributed by 6 global collaborators. A de-identified subject ID, COVID-19 status, age in years and sex were almost always included in the sample metadata. Where available, HLA class I and class II types were obtained from metadata supplied by the sample provider rather than from assay-based typing.

From the cysteine through the phenylalanine, the CDR3 covers 14 amino acids. This entry keeps only the CDR3 DNA: 42 bases, framed from base 1. The V end loses 1 base and the J end loses 2 bases, and a stretch of 6 bases separates them. The germline V gene sets CDR1 to SGHTA and CDR2 to FQGNSA. General findings and caveats noted by the study authors: How much clinical and demographic metadata was included differed by source and by participant, and the metadata was provided uncurated.

This chain joins TRBV7-2 to TRBJ1-3; a tentative D match to TRBD1 spans 5 bases. The sequence was obtained from a human donor in a cohort sampled during active COVID-19. Specimen: peripheral blood. The encoded CDR3 is CASSLGGTGNTIYF. The DNA sequence is given as TGTGCCAGCAGCTTAGGGGGCACTGGAAACACCATATATTTT.